This TCR beta chain derives from a study of blood T cell repertoires in COVID-19. The repertoire was sequenced with immunoSEQ multiplex PCR; TCRdb's copy has only in-frame clones and lacks some. The data show some 300,000 clones, over 85% seen once. This CDR3 has 16 residues. Germline loops: CDR1 SGHRS, CDR2 YFSETQ. V gave up 0 bases and J gave up 4 bases; unmatched junction bases: 8. The clonotype comes from a woman in her forties or fifties who had been exposed to COVID-19. Sequenced sample: PBMCs or T cells enriched from blood (not recorded which). The V call is TRBV5-1, the J call TRBJ1-1; TRBD1 matches at 8 bases. CDR3 DNA: TGCGCCAGCAGCTTGGGGCAGGGGGCTCGGATCACTGAAGCTTTCTTT. Its protein product is CASSLGQGARITEAFF.